The present T cell receptor (beta chain) was sequenced within a study of T cells after yellow fever vaccination. This clonotype was detected only a few times. In TCRdb, the 5' RACE reads were re-called with MiXCR into one record per CDR3 protein. Of some 320,000 distinct CDR3 sequences in the sample, more than 8.5% are singletons; the top ten hold over 15%. J gave up 0 bases and V 0 bases, and 5 bases lay outside the gene matches. From germline, CDR1 is LGHNA and CDR2 YSLEER. This CDR3 contains 18 residues. V is TRBV4-3 and J is TRBJ2-6; 7 nucleotides agree with TRBD1. The sample consisted of PBMCs, taken on the day of the first yellow fever vaccination. The origin of this receptor is a man aged 18 to 30 who received the YFV17D yellow fever vaccine. CDR3 sequence reads: CASSQEGQIISGANVLTF. CDR3 coding DNA: TGCGCCAGCAGCCAAGAGGGACAGATAATCTCTGGGGCCAACGTCCTGACTTTC.